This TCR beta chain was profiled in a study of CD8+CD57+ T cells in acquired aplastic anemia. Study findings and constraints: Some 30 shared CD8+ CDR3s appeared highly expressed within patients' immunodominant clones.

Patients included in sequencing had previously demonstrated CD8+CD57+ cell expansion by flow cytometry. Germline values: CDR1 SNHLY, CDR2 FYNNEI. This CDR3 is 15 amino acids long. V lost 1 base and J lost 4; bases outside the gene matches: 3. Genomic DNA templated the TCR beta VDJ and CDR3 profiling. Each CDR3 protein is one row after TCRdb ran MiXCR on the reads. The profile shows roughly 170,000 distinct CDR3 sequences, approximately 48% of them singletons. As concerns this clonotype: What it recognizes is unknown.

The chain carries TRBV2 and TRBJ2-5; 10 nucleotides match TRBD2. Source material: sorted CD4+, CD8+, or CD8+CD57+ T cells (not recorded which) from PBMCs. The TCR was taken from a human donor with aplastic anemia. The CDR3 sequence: CASSEGVAGGETQYF. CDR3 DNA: TGTGCCAGCAGTGAAGGGGTAGCGGGGGGAGAGACCCAGTACTTC. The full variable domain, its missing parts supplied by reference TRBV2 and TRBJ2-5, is EPEVTQTPSHQVTQMGQEVILRCVPISNHLYFYWYRQILGQKVEFLVSFYNNEISEKSEIFDDQFSVERPDGSNFTLKIRSTKLEDSAMYFCASSEGVAGGETQYFGPGTRLLVL.